This T cell receptor beta chain was obtained from a study of CD8 T cells in Susac syndrome. Findings of the study overall: In its TCR sequencing and HLA analysis, the study acknowledged that the number of individuals was relatively small.

RNA totalling about 0.5 to 1 ug underwent reverse transcription with random hexamers. The method of amplification for TCR beta CDR3 was immunoSEQ multiplex PCR, covering 54 Vbeta and 13 Jbeta. TCRdb called the immunoSEQ multiplex PCR reads again in MiXCR, with one record for every CDR3 protein. Of 330,000 or so distinct CDR3 sequences listed, approximately 85% were seen once; the top ten hold around 0.22%. The germline V and J ends were trimmed by 1 base and 3 bases, with 13 bases remaining between them. The CDR3 is made up of 15 amino acids. Germline CDR1 reads LGHNA; CDR2 reads YSLEER. Those who served as multiple sclerosis controls were treatment-naive patients with stable or active relapsing-remitting disease. Negative isolation was applied to CD8+ and CD4+ T cells, and FACS enrichment was applied to TEMRA cells. A note on this clonotype: The antigen is unknown.

Material for sequencing was CD8+ T cells from PBMCs. The source is a human donor with multiple sclerosis. The rearrangement joins TRBV4-3 to TRBJ2-7, with D unclear. Here the CDR3 DNA reads TGCGCCAGCAGCCAAGCGTACGGGCCTTACTACGAGCAGTACTTC. It encodes CASSQAYGPYYEQYF.